A selection of T cell receptor beta chains follows, all from one sample in a study of OX40 agonist ivuxolimab in advanced cancers. TCRdb's copy holds only in-frame clones and misses some; the assay was immunoSEQ multiplex PCR. The top ten hold roughly 48% of the sample, which has tens of thousands of clones, about 87% seen once. Source: CD4+ or CD8+ T cells sorted from blood, taken in a trial of the OX40 agonist ivuxolimab. All receptors derive from an adult with an advanced solid tumor such as melanoma, head and neck, liver or kidney cancer. CDR3s include the opening cysteine and the closing phenylalanine or tryptophan. The D gene is left open where the match is weak. Clone size is shown for a subset of rows, as once, few, many or a class of expanded clone.

j_gene	abundance	d_gene	len	v_gene	CDR3nt	CDR3aa
TRBJ1-2	.	.	14	TRBV7-9	TGTGCCAGCAGCTTAGGAGGACGGACCTATGGCTACACCTTC	CASSLGGRTYGYTF
TRBJ1-1	.	.	14	TRBV4-1	TGCGCCAGCAGCCAGACACCCTCGAACACTGAAGCTTTCTTT	CASSQTPSNTEAFF
TRBJ2-7	.	.	13	TRBV10-3	TGTGCCATCAGTGAGTCAAGAGTTGGCGAGCAGTACTTC	CAISESRVGEQYF
TRBJ1-3	.	.	14	TRBV7-8	TGTGCCAGCAGCTTCCGGGACACCGGAAACACCATATATTTT	CASSFRDTGNTIYF
TRBJ2-1	.	TRBD2	13	TRBV11-3	TGTGCCAGCAGCCGGGGGGTGATTAATGAGCAGTTCTTC	CASSRGVINEQFF
TRBJ2-7	once	.	16	TRBV28	TGTGCCAGCAGTTCCGCCACCGGGATCAGCTCCTACGAGCAGTACTTC	CASSSATGISSYEQYF
TRBJ2-1	.	TRBD2	16	TRBV5-8	TGTGCCAGCAGCTTTGGGACTAGCGGCTCCTACAATGAGCAGTTCTTC	CASSFGTSGSYNEQFF
TRBJ2-5	.	TRBD1	15	TRBV7-2	TGTGCTAGCCGGGACAGGGGGCTTGGTTGGGAGACCCAGTACTTC	CASRDRGLGWETQYF
TRBJ2-1	.	TRBD1	11	TRBV30	TGTGCCTCGGACAGGGGGCATGAGCAGTTCTTC	CASDRGHEQFF
TRBJ1-5	.	TRBD1	16	TRBV6-6	TGTGCCAGCAGGGACAGGGGAGGTAGTGAAAATCAGCCCCAGCATTTT	CASRDRGGSENQPQHF
TRBJ1-2	.	TRBD1	14	TRBV28	TGTGCCAGCAGTGGACAGGGCCACTGGCGGGGCTACACCTTC	CASSGQGHWRGYTF
TRBJ2-3	.	.	15	TRBV27	TGTGCCAGCAGTTTATTTGTCAGGGCCGCAGATACGCAGTATTTT	CASSLFVRAADTQYF
TRBJ2-1	.	.	14	TRBV29-1	TGCAGCGTACACAGGCTCGACCACTACAATGAGCAGTTCTTC	CSVHRLDHYNEQFF
TRBJ2-7	.	.	13	TRBV30	TGTGCCTGGAGTGCCCACGGGCAGGCCCCTAGGTACTTC	CAWSAHGQAPRYF
TRBJ2-2	.	.	12	TRBV19	TGTGCCAGTAGTATCCAGACAGCCGAGCTGTTTTTT	CASSIQTAELFF
TRBJ1-6	.	TRBD1	12	TRBV30	TGTGCCGGAGGGGGCCCTAATTCACCCCTCCACTTT	CAGGGPNSPLHF
TRBJ1-2	.	.	13	TRBV4-3	TGCGCCAGCAGCCAAGAGGGACTCCCTGGCTACACCTTC	CASSQEGLPGYTF
TRBJ2-3	once	.	12	TRBV27	TGTGCCAGCAGTTTCAAGGGAGATACGCAGTATTTT	CASSFKGDTQYF
TRBJ1-2	.	.	14	TRBV30	TGTGCCTGGAGTTTTATGGACGGGTTCTATGGCTACACCTTC	CAWSFMDGFYGYTF
TRBJ1-1	once	.	13	TRBV9	TGTGCCAGCGGTGTTGGGAAGAACACTGAAGCTTTCTTT	CASGVGKNTEAFF
TRBJ2-7	.	.	11	TRBV28	TGTGCCAGCAGGGGTGGACGCGAGCAGTACTTC	CASRGGREQYF
TRBJ1-2	once	TRBD1	15	TRBV7-8	TGTGCCAGCAGCTTTAACAGGGGGCCCGACTATGGCTACACCTTC	CASSFNRGPDYGYTF
TRBJ1-3	.	.	14	TRBV7-2	TGTGCCAGCAGCTTAGCTCGGTTGAGGAACACCATATATTTT	CASSLARLRNTIYF
TRBJ1-1	.	TRBD1	16	TRBV28	TGTGCCAGCAGTTTAAGGAGGGGGCGGGGGAACACTGAAGCTTTCTTT	CASSLRRGRGNTEAFF
TRBJ1-5	once	.	12	TRBV25-1	TGTGCCAGCAGTGAGGGGGGTCAGCCCCAGCATTTT	CASSEGGQPQHF
TRBJ2-3	.	.	14	TRBV4-1	TGCGCCAGCAGCCCGGGGGGCCTGGCAGATACGCAGTATTTT	CASSPGGLADTQYF
TRBJ2-7	.	TRBD1	15	TRBV28	TGTGCCAGCAGTTCAACCGACAGGGGAAGCTACGAGCAGTACTTC	CASSSTDRGSYEQYF
TRBJ2-7	.	.	13	TRBV7-2	TGTGCCAGCAGCTTAGAGAGTCCCTACGAGCAGTACTTC	CASSLESPYEQYF
TRBJ2-7	.	.	15	TRBV28	TGTGCCAGCAGTTTCGGGCCATCCTCTCCCTACGAGCAGTACTTC	CASSFGPSSPYEQYF
TRBJ2-7	.	TRBD1	14	TRBV7-2	TGTGCCAGCGGCCCCCAGGGACAGGGATATGAGCAGTACTTC	CASGPQGQGYEQYF
TRBJ1-1	.	.	13	TRBV30	TGTGCCTGGAGTGTGGGGGATCGGCCTGAAGCTTTCTTT	CAWSVGDRPEAFF
TRBJ1-1	once	TRBD1	15	TRBV7-9	TGTGCCAGCAGCTTTTCAGGGGGCGAGAACACTGAAGCTTTCTTT	CASSFSGGENTEAFF
TRBJ2-1	.	TRBD2	19	TRBV7-9	TGTGCCAGCAGCTTACCCCGGGGCTCTAGCGGGGGGTCCTACAATGAGCAGTTCTTC	CASSLPRGSSGGSYNEQFF
TRBJ2-7	.	.	15	TRBV27	TGTGCCAGCAGTTCCGGGACGGTGAGCTCCTACGAGCAGTACTTC	CASSSGTVSSYEQYF
TRBJ2-5	.	.	14	TRBV28	TGTGCCAGCAGCTGGGACGGGCACCAAGAGACCCAGTACTTC	CASSWDGHQETQYF
TRBJ2-3	.	.	14	TRBV10-3	TGTGCCATCAGCGGGGGCCAACACACAGATACGCAGTATTTT	CAISGGQHTDTQYF
TRBJ1-2	.	TRBD1	15	TRBV9	TGTGCCAGCAGTCTTAGGACAGGCTCTGACTATGGCTACACCTTC	CASSLRTGSDYGYTF
TRBJ2-2	.	TRBD2	18	TRBV4-1	TGCGCCAGCAGCCAGGCGACGGGGGGGCCGGTCGGAGCCGGGGAGCTGTTTTTT	CASSQATGGPVGAGELFF
TRBJ1-2	.	TRBD1	12	TRBV7-3	TGTGCCAGCAGCTTGCCGGGACAGACCCACACCTTC	CASSLPGQTHTF
TRBJ1-4	once	.	14	TRBV4-2	TGTGCCAGCAGCCAGGCGGGGGTAGGTGAAAAACTGTTTTTT	CASSQAGVGEKLFF
TRBJ2-7	once	.	10	TRBV30	TGTGCCTGGGGACAGTACGAGCAGTACTTC	CAWGQYEQYF
TRBJ2-7	.	.	18	TRBV7-8	TGTGCCAGCAGCTTCGGGTGGACACCGGAGTTTACGAACTACGAGCAGTACTTC	CASSFGWTPEFTNYEQYF
TRBJ2-2	.	.	13	TRBV27	TGTGCCAGCACCCTCTTGGGTGCCGGGGAGCTGTTTTTT	CASTLLGAGELFF
TRBJ2-3	.	.	13	TRBV5-4	TGTGCCAGCAGCTTGGAGCAGACAGATACGCAGTATTTT	CASSLEQTDTQYF
TRBJ2-1	.	TRBD2	15	TRBV9	TGTGCCAGCAGCGTAGAGGGGACTAGCGGGGATGAGCAGTTCTTC	CASSVEGTSGDEQFF
TRBJ1-5	.	TRBD1	15	TRBV15	TGTGCCACCAGCAGAGACAGGGGGGTCAATCAGCCCCAGCATTTT	CATSRDRGVNQPQHF
TRBJ1-2	.	.	15	TRBV4-1	TGCGCCAGCAGCCAACACGGAGGCGGGGACTATGGCTACACCTTC	CASSQHGGGDYGYTF
TRBJ2-7	.	.	11	TRBV11-1	TGTGCCAGCCTCGACCGTGGGGAGCAGTACTTC	CASLDRGEQYF
TRBJ2-3	.	.	11	TRBV9	TGTGCCAGCAGCAACACAGATACGCAGTATTTT	CASSNTDTQYF
TRBJ1-2	.	TRBD1	15	TRBV9	TGTGCCAGCGGGGACAGGGGGCGAGGGCTCTATGGCTACACCTTC	CASGDRGRGLYGYTF
TRBJ1-1	few	.	13	TRBV9	TGTGCTAGTGGGGCCGGAATTAACACTGAAGCTTTCTTT	CASGAGINTEAFF
TRBJ1-1	.	.	10	TRBV29-1	TGCAGCGTTGTTCCCAGCAGGGCTTTCTTT	CSVVPSRAFF